The rows below give T cell receptor beta chains drawn from one sample of a study of blood T cell repertoires in COVID-19. Assay: immunoSEQ multiplex PCR; the TCRdb copy retains only in-frame clones and omits some. Seen here are a few hundred thousand clones, roughly 89% observed once, and the top ten hold 2% to 2.5%. Sequenced input: peripheral blood. These receptors were taken from a man aged 25-45 years who had recovered from COVID-19. CDR3s include the opening cysteine and the closing phenylalanine or tryptophan.

v_call	j_call	cdr3_aa
TRBV12-3/TRBV12-4	TRBJ2-7	CASSLIGGEQYF
TRBV5-1	TRBJ1-1	CASSLALTGDTEAFF
TRBV3-1/TRBV3-2	TRBJ2-7	CASSQDFSVGFPSYEQYF
TRBV11-3	TRBJ2-7	CASSPQDRGEQYF
TRBV7-8	TRBJ1-3	CASSPLFPGGNTIYF
TRBV10-1	TRBJ2-7	CASSAQGGFSYEQYF
TRBV19	TRBJ1-2	CASSITGTGEYGYTF
TRBV29-1	TRBJ2-1	CRGDSPFF
TRBV6-5	TRBJ1-1	CASSLTGLEAFF
TRBV7-9	TRBJ1-1	CASSSGQLHTEAFF
TRBV10-3	TRBJ1-1	CAISGPGNTEAFF
TRBV3-1/TRBV3-2	TRBJ2-1	CASSQVIAGARPEQFF
TRBV7-9	TRBJ2-1	CASQRQGRVEQFF
TRBV6-5	TRBJ1-2	CASSYSDAVGYGYTF
TRBV12-5	TRBJ1-2	CASGAHGGADGYTF
TRBV6-6	TRBJ2-3	CASKADFTDTQYF
TRBV19	TRBJ2-5	CASSIGGVGLRRETQYF
TRBV11-2	TRBJ2-5	CASSLWTGGLETQYF
TRBV6-5	TRBJ2-3	CASSPLAGGGHTQYF
TRBV27	TRBJ2-7	CASMRSVTYEQYF
TRBV28	TRBJ1-2	CASSFQGYGYTF
TRBV4-3	TRBJ1-5	CASSTQSNQPQHF
TRBV19	TRBJ2-3	CASSRTSFGDTQYF
TRBV1	TRBJ1-3	CTSRPQGCAGNTIYF
TRBV2	TRBJ1-4	CASSEHRDRGEKLFF
TRBV5-1	TRBJ2-3	CASSLIATAFTDTQYF
TRBV6-5	TRBJ1-6	CASSFAGGHKDSPLHF
TRBV19	TRBJ2-1	CASRGGANEQFF
TRBV6-5	TRBJ1-4	CATRREASNEKLFF
TRBV6-5	TRBJ1-2	CASSYGAGYGYTF
TRBV7-2	TRBJ2-7	CASSPLDRAPYEQYF
TRBV3-1/TRBV3-2	TRBJ1-2	CASSPGTGTLNYGYTF
TRBV5-1	TRBJ2-7	CASSPSGRYYEQYF